This passage covers 29 T cell receptor beta chains from one sample sequenced in a study of blood T cell repertoires in COVID-19. The method was immunoSEQ multiplex PCR; TCRdb's version includes in-frame clones alone and lacks a portion of them. The sample lists about 330,000 clones; around 82% were seen once. Sequencing input: peripheral blood. Source of these receptors: a woman in her fifties or sixties with acute or convalescent COVID-19.

This chain links TRBV7-9 with TRBJ2-7, with a weak D call TRBD2 (5 bases). V shed 5 bases and J shed 5 bases, with 13 bases lying between them. Germline V lookup: CDR1 SEHNR, CDR2 FQNEAQ (reference sequence). The CDR3 loop spans 13 amino acids. The CDR3 loop is CASSPRFGDEQYF. For the CDR3, the DNA is TGTGCCAGCAGCCCGCGATTCGGGGACGAGCAGTACTTC.

The chain has TRBV5-4 and TRBJ1-3; TRBD1 matches 10 bases. Germline V CDR1 and CDR2: SGHNT, YYREEE (reference sequence). The CDR3 is 14 residues long. J was trimmed by 2 bases and V by 4 bases; bases with no gene match: 0. The CDR3 reads CASSGQGAGNTIYF. The CDR3 DNA follows: TGTGCCAGCAGCGGACAGGGGGCTGGAAACACCATATATTTT.

This clone was counted a single time. The chain recombines TRBV4-3 with TRBJ2-1; no clear D gene. V was cut by 4 bases and J by 0 bases, with 10 bases left in between. Looked up from germline, CDR1 is LGHNA and CDR2 is YSLEER. This CDR3 contains 15 residues. This chain's CDR3 is CASSPTVSSYNEQFF. CDR3 sequence (DNA): TGCGCCAGCAGCCCGACTGTGAGCTCCTACAATGAGCAGTTCTTC.

This clone has a handful of counts. This chain joins TRBV25-1 and TRBJ1-2; 11 nucleotides agree with TRBD1. Germline CDR1 reads MGHDK; CDR2 reads SYGVNS. The length of the CDR3 is 15 residues. The J segment lost 7 bases and the V segment lost 3 bases, leaving 7 bases of the junction unmatched. The CDR3 region has the DNA TGTGCCAGCAGTGAGGGAGGACAGGGGGCGTCTGGCTACACCTTC. Residues: CASSEGGQGASGYTF.

The chain is built from TRBV12-3 or TRBV12-4 and TRBJ2-2; TRBD2 matches 11 bases. V shed 5 bases and J 13 bases; nucleotides not matched to a gene: 3. The CDR3 extends over 12 amino acids. The CDR3 bases are TGTGCCAGCAGTCCCGGGACTAGCGGGCTGTTTTTT. It specifies CASSPGTSGLFF.

The J gene is TRBJ2-7, the V gene TRBV4-3; D not resolved. Germline CDR1 and CDR2: LGHNA and YSLEER. Deletions cut 1 base from V and 1 base from J, with 8 bases between. There are 14 residues in the CDR3. The CDR3, as DNA: TGCGCCAGCAGCCAAGGTGCACGGTCCTACGAGCAGTACTTC. Its protein product is CASSQGARSYEQYF.

The chain combines TRBV20-1 with TRBJ2-7; 7 nucleotides agree with TRBD2. The CDR3 consists of 13 residues. The V gene's germline CDR1 is DFQATT and CDR2 SNEGSKA (reference sequence). The junction had 4 bases not matched to a gene; V was cut back by 3 bases and J by 2 bases. This CDR3 reads CSASTSETYEQYF. Here the CDR3 DNA reads TGCAGTGCTAGTACTAGCGAGACCTACGAGCAGTACTTC.

The chain recombines TRBV6-5 with TRBJ1-2, with D possibly TRBD1 on 5 matching bases. CDR1 and CDR2 (germline): MNHEY, SVGAGI. Trimming removed 5 bases from V and 3 bases from J, with 10 bases in between. This CDR3 spans 13 amino acids. The CDR3 coding sequence is TGTGCCAGCAGTCAACAGGTGGACTATGGCTACACCTTC. Translating gives CASSQQVDYGYTF.

V usage is TRBV5-4 and J usage is TRBJ2-7; 7 bases fit TRBD1. Germline lookup yields CDR1 SGHNT and CDR2 YYREEE (reference sequence). V lost 4 bases and J lost 0; bases outside the gene matches: 7. This CDR3 contains 15 residues. The CDR3 reads CASSRGGQNSYEQYF. In nucleotides, the CDR3 is TGTGCCAGCAGCAGAGGGGGACAGAACTCCTACGAGCAGTACTTC.

V and J are TRBV7-2 and TRBJ2-1, with TRBD2 matching 13 bases. In germline, CDR1 is SGHTA, CDR2 FQGNSA. This CDR3 region has 16 residues. With V trimmed by 1 base and J by 9 bases, 6 bases remained unmatched. CDR3 sequence: CASSLVGTSGTTEQFF. For the CDR3, the DNA is TGTGCCAGCAGCTTAGTAGGGACTAGCGGGACCACTGAGCAGTTCTTC.

The rearrangement links TRBV19 to TRBJ1-2; D is perhaps TRBD1 (5 bases). Germline CDR1 LNHDA, CDR2 SQIVND (reference sequence). The CDR3 is made up of 11 amino acids. V gave up 6 bases and J gave up 8 bases, with 10 bases separating them. CDR3 in amino acids: CASRGRVGYTF. For the CDR3, the DNA is TGTGCCAGTAGGGGCAGGGTCGGCTACACCTTC.

The chain employs TRBV7-2 and TRBJ2-3; D might be TRBD2 (6 bases). This CDR3 has 19 amino acids. The V gene lost 1 base and the J gene lost 1 base, with 21 bases spanning the gap. Germline V gene sequence: CDR1 SGHTA, CDR2 FQGNSA. The CDR3 DNA follows: TGTGCCAGCAGCTTAGTACCCTGGGGAGGAGAAATGGGCACAGATACGCAGTATTTT. This codes for CASSLVPWGGEMGTDTQYF.

The chain links TRBV5-1 to TRBJ2-1; D not certain. V was cut by 0 bases and J by 2 bases, with 3 bases left in between. The CDR3 length is 13 residues. Germline values: CDR1 SGHRS, CDR2 YFSETQ. Here the CDR3 DNA reads TGCGCCAGCAGCTTGGACACCTACAATGAGCAGTTCTTC. Amino acid sequence: CASSLDTYNEQFF.

This clone has only a few counts. The chain couples TRBV5-4 to TRBJ2-7; 12 positions agree with TRBD2. The junction had 13 bases not matched to a gene; V was cut back by 4 bases and J by 5 bases. This CDR3 region has 17 residues. Germline V CDR1 and CDR2: SGHNT, YYREEE (reference sequence). CDR3 sequence reads: CASSLRDGLAGRNEQYF. In DNA, the CDR3 is TGTGCCAGCAGCCTGAGGGACGGACTAGCGGGAAGGAACGAGCAGTACTTC.

V usage is TRBV24-1 and J usage is TRBJ2-1; TRBD2 aligns across 9 bases. Per the germline V gene, CDR1 is KGHDR and CDR2 is SFDVKD. The CDR3 sequence is 14 residues long. Trimming at V came to 7 bases and at J to 6 bases, leaving 6 bases not matched to a gene. In DNA form, the CDR3 reads TGTGCCACCAGGGCGGGGGGGACTGGCAATGAGCAGTTCTTC. It encodes CATRAGGTGNEQFF.

This chain links TRBV6-6 with TRBJ2-2, with 11 nucleotides matching TRBD2. CDR3 length: 16 residues. CDR1 MNHNY and CDR2 SVGAGI come from the germline V gene (reference sequence). The trim removed 8 bases at V and 2 bases at J, leaving 7 bases unmatched. The CDR3 DNA sequence: TGTGCCAGCTGGGCTAGCGGGGGGCCCAACACCGGGGAGCTGTTTTTT. It yields the protein CASWASGGPNTGELFF.

This chain connects TRBV18 to TRBJ2-7, with a weak D call TRBD2 (6 bases). V was pared by 6 bases and J by 3 bases, with 12 bases between. The germline gives CDR1 KGHSH, CDR2 LQKENI. The CDR3 contains 13 residues. The CDR3 spells CASSPGGNYEQYV. As DNA, the CDR3 is TGTGCCAGCTCTCCCGGGGGAAACTACGAGCAGTACGTC.

This chain's CDR3 is CASSYSIAAITYEQYF. The CDR3 coding sequence is TGTGCCAGCAGTTACTCGATAGCGGCGATAACCTACGAGCAGTACTTC. The J gene is TRBJ2-7, the V gene TRBV6-2 or TRBV6-3, with a tentative D call TRBD2 (6 bases). V dropped 0 bases and J dropped 2 bases, with 14 bases sitting between them. The germline CDR1 and CDR2 sequences are MNHEY and SVGEGT. This CDR3 spans 16 amino acids.

This chain uses TRBV19 with TRBJ1-3, with D hard to call. Germline lookup yields CDR1 LNHDA and CDR2 SQIVND (reference sequence). There are 13 residues in the CDR3. Trimming pared 6 bases from V and 2 bases from J, leaving 8 bases between. CDR3 nucleotides: TGTGCCAGTAGGATGGAGGCTGGAAACACCATATATTTT. Protein product: CASRMEAGNTIYF. Together with reference TRBV19 and TRBJ1-3, the CDR3 gives the full variable domain: DGGITQSPKYLFRKEGQNVTLSCEQNLNHDAMYWYRQDPGQGLRLIYYSQIVNDFQKGDIAEGYSVSREKKESFPLTVTSAQKNPTAFYLCASRMEAGNTIYFGEGSWLTVV.

The chain carries TRBV30 and TRBJ2-3; D might be TRBD2 (5 bases). CDR1 is GTSNPN and CDR2 is SVGIG in the germline V gene (reference sequence). The CDR3 runs to 14 residues. CDR3 in amino acids: CAGRAGSSTDTQYF. The CDR3 DNA follows: TGTGCTGGACGGGCGGGTTCTAGCACAGATACGCAGTATTTT.

The V call is TRBV7-8, the J call TRBJ2-1; TRBD2 agrees at 9 bases. The CDR3 has 15 residues. V shed 4 bases, J shed 8 bases, and the junction held 9 bases outside the gene matches. Germline CDR1 reads SGHVS; CDR2 reads FQNEAQ. Here the CDR3 DNA reads TGTGCCAGCAGCTATGCTCTTTCTAGCGGGGATGAGCAGTTCTTC. It is translated as CASSYALSSGDEQFF. The variable domain in full, with the rest retrieved from reference TRBV7-8 and TRBJ2-1, is GAGVSQSPRYKVAKRGQDVALRCDPISGHVSLFWYQQALGQGPEFLTYFQNEAQLDKSGLPSDRFFAERPEGSVSTLKIQRTQQEDSAVYLCASSYALSSGDEQFFGPGTRLTVL.

The chain recombines TRBV7-2 with TRBJ2-7, with D perhaps TRBD1 (6 bases). The CDR3 runs 15 residues. The germline V gene has CDR1 SGHTA and CDR2 FQGNSA. Trimming took 1 base from V and 4 from J, leaving 14 bases between them. The CDR3 protein is CASSLDGTPQYEQYV. The CDR3 nucleotides are TGTGCCAGCAGCTTAGATGGGACACCCCAATACGAGCAGTACGTC.

The chain uses TRBV2 and TRBJ1-1; no clear D. CDR3 length: 12 amino acids. Germline loops: CDR1 SNHLY, CDR2 FYNNEI. The V end was cut by 6 bases, the J end by 7 bases, with 12 bases between. This chain's CDR3 is CASREDGDEAFF. The CDR3 coding sequence is TGTGCCAGCAGAGAGGACGGGGATGAAGCTTTCTTT.

The rearrangement joins TRBV4-1 to TRBJ2-7, with TRBD1 matching 7 bases. Unmatched junction bases numbered 7, after V lost 1 base and J lost 1 base. Germline V lookup: CDR1 MGHRA, CDR2 YSYEKL. The CDR3 spans 16 residues. The CDR3 reads CASSQGQGGESYEQYV. The CDR3 bases are TGCGCCAGCAGCCAAGGACAGGGTGGGGAGTCCTACGAGCAGTACGTC.

The genes are TRBV20-1 and TRBJ2-7, with D maybe TRBD1 (7 bases). V dropped 3 bases and J dropped 2 bases, with 17 bases sitting between them. This CDR3 has 15 amino acids. CDR1 and CDR2 from the germline V gene are DFQATT and SNEGSKA (reference sequence). The CDR3 sequence: CSASVPGQRAYEQYF. The CDR3 nucleotides read TGCAGTGCTAGTGTACCGGGACAGCGGGCCTACGAGCAGTACTTC.

V gene TRBV3-1 (or the pseudogene TRBV3-2) combines with J gene TRBJ1-1; D ambiguous. The CDR3 contains 13 residues. CDR1 is LGHDT, CDR2 YNNKEL, per germline (reference sequence). Trimming took 4 bases from V and 7 from J, leaving 13 bases between them. The CDR3 DNA sequence: TGTGCCAGCAGCCCTAGCGGGGAGGGTGAAGCTTTCTTT. It translates to CASSPSGEGEAFF.

The genes are TRBV3-1 (or the pseudogene TRBV3-2) and TRBJ1-1, with D possibly being TRBD1 (5 bases). Deletions cut 4 bases from V and 3 bases from J, with 9 bases between. The CDR3 has 13 residues. Per the germline V gene, CDR1 is LGHDT and CDR2 is YNNKEL (reference sequence). The CDR3 DNA reads TGTGCCAGCAGCCCGGGAGGGGACACTGAAGCTTTCTTT. Translated: CASSPGGDTEAFF.

V is TRBV6-5 and J is TRBJ2-2, with unresolved D. V was pared by 9 bases and J by 3 bases, with 11 bases between. The germline V gene has CDR1 MNHEY and CDR2 SVGAGI. This CDR3 is built from 13 residues. The CDR3: CASGQFDTGELFF. In nucleotides, the CDR3 is TGTGCCAGTGGGCAGTTTGACACCGGGGAGCTGTTTTTT.

The V call is TRBV29-1, the J call TRBJ2-1, with D possibly being TRBD2 (5 bases). The CDR3 covers 17 residues. V gave up 6 bases and J gave up 0 bases, with 21 bases separating them. Germline values: CDR1 SQVTM, CDR2 ANQGSEA. The DNA for the CDR3 is TGCAGCGTCCTTAACGAAGCGGTTCCCAGCTCCTACAATGAGCAGTTCTTC. This codes for CSVLNEAVPSSYNEQFF.